A selection of T cell receptor beta chains follows, all from one sample in a study of blood T cell repertoires in COVID-19. Sequenced by immunoSEQ multiplex PCR; TCRdb stores in-frame clones only, minus some. The sample lists some 180,000 clones, over 70% occurring once. Sequencing was done on a sample of peripheral blood. These receptors were obtained from a man aged 60 to 75 with acute or convalescent COVID-19. The CDR3 runs from the conserved cysteine through the conserved F or W. The listing skips clone size in some rows; elsewhere it reads once, few, many or a size class.

V gene | clone size | CDR3 protein
TRBV20-1 | . | CSASFATNEKLFF
TRBV6-5 | once | CASSIVVNTEAFF
TRBV6-5 | . | CASSFSGSAPYEQYF
TRBV4-1 | few | CASSQEGRTIQATNEKLFF
TRBV30 | . | CAWREGGDTEAFF
TRBV3-1/TRBV3-2 | . | CASSQDPTSGTYEQYF
TRBV6-5 | . | CASSYSALLVRKLFF
TRBV29-1 | . | CSVVPGGENIQYF
TRBV5-1 | few | CASSPEGQGAREHF
TRBV3-1/TRBV3-2 | . | CASSQGVAGGYNEQFF
TRBV27 | . | CASSLWGQGNTEAFF
TRBV30 | . | CAWAANVYTGELFF
TRBV18 | . | CASSPPRLTAGNEQFF
TRBV29-1 | few | CSVLDLQPSGANVLTF
TRBV5-6 | few | CASSLTGPGTQYF
TRBV5-1 | . | CASSFHQTEGQTNTEAFF
TRBV6-5 | . | CASSPFDREQDTQYF
TRBV10-3 | . | CAINRGGTANSPLHF
TRBV28 | . | CASSEGQEAQPQHF
TRBV27 | . | CASSYPGQGYYNEQFF
TRBV12-3/TRBV12-4 | . | CASSWTSSYEQFF
TRBV2 | once | CASSPLTGSSTEAFF
TRBV7-7 | . | CASSFDRQETQYF
TRBV5-1 | . | CASSLTGSGETQYF
TRBV30 | once | CAWDGTSGRYEQFF
TRBV20-1 | . | CSASESSYNSPLHF
TRBV7-2 | few | CASRVGGRGANVLTF
TRBV6-5 | . | CASSYSSGNTGELFF
TRBV5-6 | . | CASSYTPGPPYGYTF
TRBV4-1 | . | CASSEAVGSYEQYF
TRBV3-1/TRBV3-2 | . | CASSPGRHSYGYTF